The 27 T cell receptor beta chains listed next were all sequenced from one sample in a study of CD8+ T cells in alopecia areata. RNA extraction was followed by reverse transcription into cDNA, which acted as the sequencing template. Repertoires were generated with immunoSEQ multiplex PCR, while TCRdb's copy carries only in-frame clones and drops some. The data contain approximately 120,000 clones, around 50% of them seen just once; the ten biggest clones take up 8% to 11%. The specimen sequenced was NKG2D-low CD8+ T cells sorted from blood. Source of these receptors: a human donor with alopecia areata.

This clone was counted only a few times. The chain has TRBV18 and TRBJ2-7; D unresolved. Germline assignment: CDR1 KGHSH and CDR2 LQKENI. There are 11 residues in the CDR3. V lost 2 bases and J lost 3, with 2 bases in between. CDR3 bases: TGTGCCAGCTCACCAGACTACGAGCAGTACTTC. Translation gives CASSPDYEQYF. Supplemented by reference TRBV18 and TRBJ2-7, the full variable domain reads NAGVMQNPRHLVRRRGQEARLRCSPMKGHSHVYWYRQLPEEGLKFMVYLQKENIIDESGMPKERFSAEFPKEGPSILRIQQVVRGDSAAYFCASSPDYEQYFGPGTRLTVT.

This clone has only a few counts. J is TRBJ1-1 and V is TRBV7-9; no reliable D call. CDR1 is SEHNR, CDR2 FQNEAQ, per germline (reference sequence). The CDR3 runs to 12 residues. Trimming shortened V by 1 base and J by 6 bases, and 6 bases separated the two germline ends. CDR3 amino acids: CASSLVRAEAFF. The CDR3 DNA reads as TGTGCCAGCAGCTTAGTTCGCGCTGAAGCTTTCTTT.

The chain carries TRBV4-1 and TRBJ2-3, with D unclear. The CDR3 totals 14 residues. Germline CDR1 and CDR2: MGHRA and YSYEKL. V lost 4 bases and J 4 bases, leaving 12 bases between the germline ends. The CDR3, as DNA: TGCGCCAGCAGCCCCGGACGGTGGGCAGATACGCAGTATTTT. It specifies CASSPGRWADTQYF.

This clone has a handful of counts. The V gene is TRBV2, the J gene TRBJ2-4, with D possibly matching TRBD1 (6 bases). This CDR3 contains 12 residues. V lost 7 bases to trimming and J lost 5 bases, with 9 bases between them. The germline gives CDR1 SNHLY, CDR2 FYNNEI. CDR3 bases: TGTGCCAGCAACAGGGCCGAAAACATTCAGTACTTC. Translating gives CASNRAENIQYF.

This chain uses TRBV14 with TRBJ2-1; D might be TRBD1 or TRBD2, each matching 5 bases. Deletions cut 6 bases from V and 10 bases from J, with 13 bases between. The CDR3 is 12 amino acids. CDR1 SGHDN and CDR2 FVKESK come from the germline V gene. CDR3 coding DNA: TGTGCCAGCAGAGGGACGGCGGGCGAGCAGTTCTTC. This encodes CASRGTAGEQFF.

This clone was observed a handful of times. The chain links TRBV29-1 to TRBJ2-3, with D possibly matching TRBD1 (6 bases). Looked up from germline, CDR1 is SQVTM and CDR2 is ANQGSEA. The CDR3 covers 16 residues. V shed 5 bases and J shed 0 bases, with 18 bases lying between them. The CDR3 nucleotides read TGCAGCGTTTTTCCGATGGACAGCACTAGCACAGATACGCAGTATTTT. It codes for CSVFPMDSTSTDTQYF.

The chain is built from TRBV9 and TRBJ2-7, with a tentative D call TRBD1 (6 bases). The CDR3 has 13 residues. The V gene's germline CDR1 is SGDLS and CDR2 YYNGEE. V shed 3 bases and J shed 1 base, with 8 bases lying between them. Here the CDR3 DNA reads TGTGCCAGCAGCGCCGGACAGTCCTACGAGCAGTACTTC. Translating gives CASSAGQSYEQYF.

With regard to this clone: This CDR3 is also generated by other DNA sequences in the sample. V usage is TRBV27 and J usage is TRBJ2-7, with unresolved D. Trimming stripped 5 bases from V and 3 bases from J, with 5 bases between. The CDR3 is 11 amino acids. Germline CDR1 MNHEY, CDR2 SMNVEV (reference sequence). The CDR3, as DNA: TGTGCCAGCAGTAGCAACTACGAGCAGTACTTC. Protein product: CASSSNYEQYF.

Concerning this clone itself: Other DNA sequences within the sample encode an identical CDR3. The rearrangement uses TRBV11-2 and TRBJ2-7; 8 nucleotides line up with TRBD2. Germline trimming cut 3 bases from V and 3 bases from J; bases unmatched to any gene: 1. Germline V lookup: CDR1 SGHAT, CDR2 FQNNGV. This CDR3 comprises 13 residues. The CDR3 DNA is TGTGCCAGCAGCTTGAGCGGGAGCTACGAGCAGTACTTC. Its protein is CASSLSGSYEQYF.

This clone was seen a handful of times. This chain uses TRBV29-1 with TRBJ1-1, with 7 bases matching TRBD1. This CDR3 has 12 amino acids. Trimming at V came to 6 bases and at J to 10 bases, leaving 11 bases not matched to a gene. CDR1 and CDR2 (germline): SQVTM, ANQGSEA. CDR3: CSVPWEGATAFF. The CDR3 nucleotides are TGCAGCGTCCCCTGGGAGGGGGCTACAGCTTTCTTT.

This clone was counted once. The chain is built from TRBV29-1 and TRBJ2-7, with D maybe TRBD2 (5 bases). In germline, CDR1 is SQVTM, CDR2 ANQGSEA. This CDR3 comprises 12 residues. The V and J ends lost 5 bases and 4 bases respectively, with 12 bases between them. DNA of the CDR3: TGCAGCGTTTTGAGGGAGCGGTACGAGCAGTACTTC. This gives the protein CSVLRERYEQYF.

The chain links TRBV13 to TRBJ2-1; no definite D call. CDR3 length equals 11 residues. V was pared by 2 bases and J by 6 bases, with 2 bases between. The germline gives CDR1 PRHDT, CDR2 FYEKMQ (reference sequence). CDR3 nucleotides: TGTGCCAGCAGCTTAAGCAATGAGCAGTTCTTC. It is translated as CASSLSNEQFF.

The J gene is TRBJ2-1, the V gene TRBV29-1; a possible D gene is TRBD2 (5 bases). V was trimmed by 2 bases and J by 3 bases, leaving 11 bases between them. The CDR3 extends over 14 amino acids. Per germline, CDR1 SQVTM and CDR2 ANQGSEA. The CDR3 here is CSVESSGNYNEQFF. The CDR3 DNA reads as TGCAGCGTTGAATCCAGCGGAAACTACAATGAGCAGTTCTTC.

V gene TRBV27 combines with J gene TRBJ1-1, with D unclear. Germline V lookup: CDR1 MNHEY, CDR2 SMNVEV (reference sequence). Between the trimmed V and J ends, which lost 0 bases and 4 bases, there was a span of 12 bases. The CDR3 is made up of 15 amino acids. The CDR3 DNA follows: TGTGCCAGCAGTTTATCCGACGAGGGAGGCACTGAAGCTTTCTTT. Translating it yields CASSLSDEGGTEAFF.

The chain combines TRBV29-1 with TRBJ2-7, with 14 positions matching TRBD2. V shed 3 bases, J shed 1 base, and the junction held 5 bases outside the gene matches. CDR1 and CDR2 from the germline V gene are SQVTM and ANQGSEA. The CDR3 is 16 amino acids. The CDR3 bases are TGCAGCGTTGAGGGGACTAGCGGGAGTCGGTCCTACGAGCAGTACTTC. It yields the protein CSVEGTSGSRSYEQYF.

The gene calls are TRBV27 and TRBJ2-2; D not certain. Germline V gene data show CDR1 as MNHEY and CDR2 as SMNVEV (reference sequence). The CDR3 covers 13 residues. Trimming cost V 6 bases and J 2 bases, with 7 bases left between them. This chain's CDR3 is CASRHYNTGELFF. DNA of the CDR3: TGTGCCAGCAGACACTACAACACCGGGGAGCTGTTTTTT.

This clone was detected a few times. The gene calls are TRBV29-1 and TRBJ2-3, with TRBD2 matching over 12 bases. Germline CDR1 and CDR2: SQVTM and ANQGSEA. Unmatched junction bases numbered 19, after V lost 3 bases and J lost 6 bases. The CDR3 sequence is 19 residues long. The CDR3 nucleotides read TGCAGCGTTGACTCGCGAGGTCTAGCGGGGGGGCAGTCACGCGATACGCAGTATTTT. As protein: CSVDSRGLAGGQSRDTQYF.

The gene calls are TRBV30 and TRBJ2-1, with D unresolved. V lost 7 bases and J 7 bases, leaving 11 bases between the germline ends. Looked up from germline, CDR1 is GTSNPN and CDR2 is SVGIG (reference sequence). There are 11 residues in the CDR3. In DNA, the CDR3 is TGTGCCTCGGCTGTAGGGAATGAGCAGTTCTTC. The encoded protein is CASAVGNEQFF. The whole variable domain, filled in from reference TRBV30 and TRBJ2-1, reads SQTIHQWPATLVQPVGSPLSLECTVEGTSNPNLYWYRQAAGRGLQLLFYSVGIGQISSEVPQNLSASRPQDRQFILSSKKLLLSDSGFYLCASAVGNEQFFGPGTRLTVL.

This clone was observed a handful of times. The sample holds other DNA sequences that translate to the same CDR3. The chain employs TRBV25-1 and TRBJ2-5; D not certain. The germline V gene has CDR1 MGHDK and CDR2 SYGVNS. This CDR3 comprises 12 residues. Trimming pared 4 bases from V and 3 bases from J, leaving 6 bases between. The CDR3 region has the DNA TGTGCCAGCAGTGGAAGAGAAGAGACCCAGTACTTC. Amino acids: CASSGREETQYF.

This chain links TRBV29-1 with TRBJ2-5, with D possibly called TRBD1 or TRBD2 (5 bases each). This CDR3 spans 12 amino acids. Deletions cut 5 bases from V and 5 bases from J, with 12 bases between. Germline CDR1 is SQVTM and CDR2 is ANQGSEA. Here the CDR3 reads CSVRDLSETQYF. The CDR3 coding sequence is TGCAGCGTTCGGGACCTCAGCGAGACCCAGTACTTC.

The genes are TRBV9 and TRBJ2-1; D call uncertain. CDR1 and CDR2 from the germline V gene are SGDLS and YYNGEE. V was cut by 0 bases and J by 3 bases, with 7 bases left in between. CDR3 length: 14 amino acids. CDR3 region: CASSVGTHYNEQFF. The DNA for the CDR3 is TGTGCCAGCAGCGTAGGAACCCACTACAATGAGCAGTTCTTC.

This clone occurred a few times. The gene calls are TRBV25-1 and TRBJ1-6; unclear D gene. This CDR3 spans 13 amino acids. CDR1 and CDR2 from the germline V gene are MGHDK and SYGVNS. Trimming pared 5 bases from V and 14 bases from J, leaving 16 bases between. The CDR3 reads CASSPPDSKALHF. The CDR3, as DNA: TGTGCCAGCAGTCCCCCAGACTCTAAGGCCCTCCACTTT. Based on the CDR3 plus reference TRBV25-1 and TRBJ1-6, the full variable domain is EADIYQTPRYLVIGTGKKITLECSQTMGHDKMYWYQQDPGMELHLIHYSYGVNSTEKGDLSSESTVSRIRTEHFPLTLESARPSHTSQYLCASSPPDSKALHFGNGTRLTVT.

The chain joins TRBV9 to TRBJ1-2; D call uncertain. CDR3 size: 13 residues. Trimming pared 0 bases from V and 6 bases from J, leaving 9 bases between. Looked up from germline, CDR1 is SGDLS and CDR2 is YYNGEE. This CDR3 reads CASSVGGGNGYTF. CDR3 sequence (DNA): TGTGCCAGCAGCGTAGGTGGTGGGAATGGCTACACCTTC. The full variable domain, rest sourced from reference TRBV9 and TRBJ1-2, is DSGVTQTPKHLITATGQRVTLRCSPRSGDLSVYWYQQSLDQGLQFLIQYYNGEERAKGNILERFSAQQFPDLHSELNLSSLELGDSALYFCASSVGGGNGYTFGSGTRLTVV.

V and J are TRBV29-1 and TRBJ2-5; TRBD2 matches 7 bases. The CDR3 runs 15 residues. CDR1 and CDR2 (germline): SQVTM, ANQGSEA. Trimming removed 3 bases from V and 1 base from J; junction bases left unmatched: 8. This chain's CDR3 is CSVEIAGVSQETQYF. CDR3 DNA sequence: TGCAGCGTTGAGATTGCGGGGGTCTCCCAAGAGACCCAGTACTTC.

This sequence joins TRBV18 and TRBJ2-1; D might be TRBD1 (5 bases). The V end was cut by 8 bases, the J end by 5 bases, with 10 bases between. Germline assignment: CDR1 KGHSH and CDR2 LQKENI. The CDR3 spans 12 residues. The CDR3 region is CASTRADNEQFF. CDR3 sequence (DNA): TGTGCCAGCACCAGGGCTGACAATGAGCAGTTCTTC.

V usage is TRBV9 and J usage is TRBJ1-2; no definite D call. The germline CDR1 and CDR2 sequences are SGDLS and YYNGEE. The V and J ends lost 4 bases and 8 bases respectively, with 9 bases between them. The CDR3 length is 11 residues. CDR3 nucleotides: TGTGCCAGCAGCCCCGCCCGGGGCTACACCTTC. Translated, it gives CASSPARGYTF.

This clone has more than one count but fewer than ten. The chain carries TRBV29-1 and TRBJ2-5; D is possibly TRBD1 (5 bases). Trimming took 2 bases from V and 2 from J, leaving 12 bases between them. The CDR3 is 14 amino acids. CDR1 and CDR2 from the germline V gene are SQVTM and ANQGSEA. DNA of the CDR3: TGCAGCGTTGAATGGAATGACAGTCAAGAGACCCAGTACTTC. Its protein is CSVEWNDSQETQYF. The complete variable domain, with remaining parts taken from reference TRBV29-1 and TRBJ2-5, reads SAVISQKPSRDICQRGTSLTIQCQVDSQVTMMFWYRQQPGQSLTLIATANQGSEATYESGFVIDKFPISRPNLTFSTLTVSNMSPEDSSIYLCSVEWNDSQETQYFGPGTRLLVL.